This entry lists 7 T cell receptor beta chains sequenced from one sample in a study of T cells in Graves' hyperthyroidism and ophthalmopathy. TCR beta CDR3 regions were amplified from RNA transcripts. HTBI primers were the set used in a first-round RT-PCR of the TCR CDR3. TCRdb passed the multiplex PCR reads through MiXCR, listing each CDR3 protein once. The sample has about half a million distinct CDR3 sequences, roughly 22% seen once. Sequenced input: blood. The receptors were gathered from a woman aged 70-85 years with Graves' ophthalmopathy.

This clonotype showed up just a few times. Written as DNA, the CDR3 is TGTGCTAGTGGTTTGGTACCCTACAATGAGCAGTTCTTC. It specifies CASGLVPYNEQFF. This chain joins TRBV12-5 and TRBJ2-1; D is undetermined. The germline V and J ends were trimmed by 0 bases and 2 bases, with 2 bases remaining between them. This CDR3 has 13 residues. The germline V gene encodes CDR1 LGHNT and CDR2 FRNRAP. The whole variable domain, filled in from reference TRBV12-5 and TRBJ2-1, reads DARVTQTPRHKVTEMGQEVTMRCQPILGHNTVFWYRQTMMQGLELLAYFRNRAPLDDSGMPKDRFSAEMPDATLATLKIQPSEPRDSAVYFCASGLVPYNEQFFGPGTRLTVL.

This clonotype was seen more than once but under ten times. The V call is TRBV9, the J call TRBJ1-1, with D uncertain. This CDR3 contains 15 residues. CDR1 and CDR2 from the germline V gene are SGDLS and YYNGEE. The V gene lost 3 bases and the J gene lost 2 bases, with 14 bases spanning the gap. The CDR3 region is CASSEAPTGNTEAFF. The CDR3 DNA reads as TGTGCCAGCAGCGAGGCCCCTACGGGCAACACTGAAGCTTTCTTT.

The chain carries TRBV20-1 and TRBJ2-2; D unresolved. The CDR3 runs to 14 residues. Trimming removed 3 bases at V and 7 bases at J, with 15 bases between. Per the germline V gene, CDR1 is DFQATT and CDR2 is SNEGSKA (reference sequence). The chain's CDR3 is CSARTDYSGGELFF. For the CDR3, the DNA is TGCAGTGCTAGGACGGATTATTCTGGCGGGGAGCTGTTTTTT.

The rearrangement joins TRBV11-2 to TRBJ2-7; D assignment may be TRBD1 or TRBD2 (5 bases each). The V gene lost 8 bases and the J gene lost 3 bases, with 14 bases spanning the gap. This CDR3 is 13 amino acids long. CDR1 and CDR2 (germline): SGHAT, FQNNGV. The CDR3 region is CASGTGPSYEQYF. CDR3 DNA: TGTGCCAGCGGCACGGGACCGAGCTACGAGCAGTACTTC.

Comment on this clonotype: Just one base apart from a much larger clone, this may be a read error. The chain couples TRBV11-2 to TRBJ1-5; TRBD1 aligns across 10 bases. The CDR3 contains 15 residues. From germline, CDR1 is SGHAT and CDR2 FQNNGV. The CDR3 protein is CASSLGTGENRPQHF. The CDR3 DNA is TGTGCCAGCAGCTTGGGGACAGGGGAGAATCGGCCCCAGCATTTT.

V and J are TRBV20-1 and TRBJ2-7, with 11 bases aligning to TRBD1. The CDR3 contains 14 residues. J was trimmed by 3 bases and V by 5 bases; bases with no gene match: 6. CDR1 DFQATT and CDR2 SNEGSKA come from the germline V gene (reference sequence). CDR3 DNA: TGCAGTGCTGGGACAGGGGGAAACTTCTACGAGCAGTACTTC. It is translated as CSAGTGGNFYEQYF.

This clonotype has just a few counts. The genes are TRBV18 and TRBJ1-5, with 9 bases lining up with TRBD1. Trimming took 1 base from V and 12 from J; bases not matched to a gene: 7. CDR1 and CDR2 (germline): KGHSH, LQKENI. The CDR3 runs 14 residues. CDR3 nucleotide sequence: TGTGCCAGCTCACCACGGCCGGGACAGGGTTTCCAGCATTTT. This gives the protein CASSPRPGQGFQHF.